A single sample is the source of the 15 T cell receptor beta chains below, sequenced in a study of blood T cell repertoires in COVID-19. Only in-frame clones appear in the TCRdb table, and some are missing; sequencing was by immunoSEQ multiplex PCR. The sample consists of around 260,000 clones, approximately 85% of them appearing once. Material for sequencing was peripheral blood. These receptors came from a human donor in a cohort sampled during active COVID-19.

For the CDR3, the DNA is TGTGCCAGCAGTCAGATTCCCTACGAGCAGTACTTC. Its translation is CASSQIPYEQYF. The chain links TRBV28 to TRBJ2-7; no clear D. The CDR3 is 12 amino acids. The V end was cut by 5 bases, the J end by 2 bases, with 7 bases between. Germline V gene sequence: CDR1 MDHEN, CDR2 SYDVKM.

This clone was observed a handful of times. The chain carries TRBV7-9 and TRBJ2-7; 8 bases align to TRBD1. Unmatched junction bases numbered 5, after V lost 5 bases and J lost 2 bases. The CDR3 is 14 residues long. Germline V gene sequence: CDR1 SEHNR, CDR2 FQNEAQ (reference sequence). CDR3 bases: TGTGCCAGCAGCCAGACAGGGGAGGCCTACGAGCAGTACTTC. It specifies CASSQTGEAYEQYF.

The gene calls are TRBV5-4 and TRBJ2-1; D is possibly TRBD1 (6 bases). V lost 0 bases and J lost 7, with 20 bases in between. This CDR3 is built from 17 residues. Germline V gives CDR1 SGHNT, CDR2 YYREEE (reference sequence). The CDR3 DNA is TGTGCCAGCAGCTTGGCCTACAGGGCCAGAATGGGTAATGAGCAGTTCTTC. Amino acids: CASSLAYRARMGNEQFF. The whole variable domain, filled in from reference TRBV5-4 and TRBJ2-1, reads ETGVTQSPTHLIKTRGQQVTLRCSSQSGHNTVSWYQQALGQGPQFIFQYYREEENGRGNFPPRFSGLQFPNYSSELNVNALELDDSALYLCASSLAYRARMGNEQFFGPGTRLTVL.

The CDR3 sequence: CASSLGRTGAHLYGYTF. The CDR3 region has the DNA TGTGCCAGCAGTTTAGGTCGGACAGGGGCCCACCTCTATGGCTACACCTTC. The rearrangement links TRBV28 to TRBJ1-2, with 9 bases identical to TRBD1. The CDR3 is 17 residues long. The germline V gene encodes CDR1 MDHEN and CDR2 SYDVKM. The V gene end was trimmed by 2 bases and the J gene end by 4 bases; junction bases not matched to a gene: 11.

This clone was detected once. The rearrangement joins TRBV6-5 to TRBJ2-1, with D possibly TRBD2 on 7 matching bases. The CDR3 consists of 14 residues. The germline gives CDR1 MNHEY, CDR2 SVGAGI. V was trimmed by 2 bases and J by 8 bases, leaving 13 bases between them. The CDR3: CASSYSRGAYEQFF. The CDR3 region has the DNA TGTGCCAGCAGTTACAGCCGGGGGGCGTATGAGCAGTTCTTC.

The chain uses TRBV6-5 and TRBJ1-2; TRBD1 is a possible D gene (6 bases). V gave up 0 bases and J gave up 0 bases, with 11 bases separating them. CDR1 MNHEY and CDR2 SVGAGI come from the germline V gene. This CDR3 region has 16 residues. Written as DNA, the CDR3 is TGTGCCAGCAGTTACTCGGGGACAAGGACTAACTATGGCTACACCTTC. This sequence encodes CASSYSGTRTNYGYTF.

V gene TRBV28 combines with J gene TRBJ2-7, with 8 bases identical to TRBD2. The CDR3 extends over 15 amino acids. CDR1 and CDR2 from the germline V gene are MDHEN and SYDVKM. V lost 8 bases, J lost 3 bases, and 12 bases stayed unmatched. CDR3 residues: CASPPVSGRGYEQYF. As DNA, the CDR3 is TGTGCCAGCCCCCCCGTAAGCGGGAGAGGCTACGAGCAGTACTTC.

The chain carries TRBV5-1 and TRBJ2-2, with 8 nucleotides matching TRBD2. V dropped 2 bases and J dropped 6; count of bases not matched to a gene: 3. The V gene's germline CDR1 is SGHRS and CDR2 YFSETQ. The CDR3 has 14 amino acids. The CDR3 region has the DNA TGCGCCAGCAGCTTCCGACTAGCGTCCGGGGAGCTGTTTTTT. This sequence encodes CASSFRLASGELFF.

The genes are TRBV10-3 and TRBJ1-1; TRBD1 agrees at 7 bases. Germline V lookup: CDR1 ENHRY, CDR2 SYGVKD. The CDR3 totals 15 residues. V was clipped by 0 bases and J by 2 bases; unmatched bases: 3. The CDR3 coding sequence is TGTGCCATCAGTGAGTCAGGGGGCGCCAACACTGAAGCTTTCTTT. Amino acids: CAISESGGANTEAFF.

The chain employs TRBV6-5 and TRBJ2-5; 7 bases agree with TRBD2. CDR1 is MNHEY and CDR2 is SVGAGI in the germline V gene. The length of the CDR3 is 14 residues. V gave up 7 bases and J gave up 2 bases; unmatched junction bases: 7. The DNA of the CDR3 is TGTGCCAGCACCGGCCCGGGAGGACAAGAGACCCAGTACTTC. This gives the protein CASTGPGGQETQYF.

Only one count was recorded for this clone. This chain joins TRBV11-2 and TRBJ2-1; D remains unclear. In germline, CDR1 is SGHAT, CDR2 FQNNGV. This CDR3 spans 14 amino acids. V was cut by 0 bases and J by 4 bases, with 7 bases left in between. For the CDR3, the DNA is TGTGCCAGCAGCTTAGATATCCTTTACAATGAGCAGTTCTTC. It specifies CASSLDILYNEQFF.

The chain is built from TRBV18 and TRBJ1-1; D might be TRBD1 (5 bases). The V end was cut by 0 bases, the J end by 4 bases, with 9 bases between. The CDR3 totals 14 residues. Per the germline V gene, CDR1 is KGHSH and CDR2 is LQKENI. DNA for the CDR3: TGTGCCAGCTCACCACCGACAGTAGGCACTGAAGCTTTCTTT. Translated: CASSPPTVGTEAFF.

This clone occurred once. The V call is TRBV10-3, the J call TRBJ1-5, with D perhaps TRBD1 (5 bases). The V and J ends lost 0 bases and 3 bases respectively, with 9 bases between them. In germline, CDR1 is ENHRY, CDR2 SYGVKD. The CDR3 sequence is 15 residues long. CDR3 nucleotide sequence: TGTGCCATCAGTGAGTCGGGGCGGGACAATCAGCCCCAGCATTTT. Amino acid sequence: CAISESGRDNQPQHF.

This clone was seen a handful of times. The chain has TRBV5-4 and TRBJ1-2, with 7 bases matching TRBD1. From germline, CDR1 is SGHNT and CDR2 YYREEE (reference sequence). The trim removed 2 bases at V and 2 bases at J, leaving 3 bases unmatched. This CDR3 is 14 amino acids long. The CDR3 reads CASSFRDSNYGYTF. CDR3 bases: TGTGCCAGCAGCTTCAGGGACAGCAACTATGGCTACACCTTC.

The genes are TRBV7-9 and TRBJ2-5; D is possibly TRBD2 (5 bases). This CDR3 has 13 amino acids. Trimming took 1 base from V and 9 from J, leaving 12 bases between them. The germline gives CDR1 SEHNR, CDR2 FQNEAQ (reference sequence). CDR3 DNA sequence: TGTGCCAGCAGCTTAGTCTCCGGAGCGGCCCAGTACTTC. Its translation: CASSLVSGAAQYF.